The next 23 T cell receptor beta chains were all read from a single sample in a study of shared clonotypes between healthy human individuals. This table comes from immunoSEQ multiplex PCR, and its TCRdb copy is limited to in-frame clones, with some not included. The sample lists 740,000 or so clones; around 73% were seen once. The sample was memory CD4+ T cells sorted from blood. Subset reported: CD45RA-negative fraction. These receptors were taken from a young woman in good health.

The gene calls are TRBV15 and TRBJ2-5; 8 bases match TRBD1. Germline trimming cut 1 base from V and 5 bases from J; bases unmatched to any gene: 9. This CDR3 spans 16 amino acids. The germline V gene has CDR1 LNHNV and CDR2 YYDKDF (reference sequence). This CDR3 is CATSRGSGGRWETQYF. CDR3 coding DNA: TGTGCCACCAGCAGAGGCTCAGGGGGCCGGTGGGAGACCCAGTACTTC.

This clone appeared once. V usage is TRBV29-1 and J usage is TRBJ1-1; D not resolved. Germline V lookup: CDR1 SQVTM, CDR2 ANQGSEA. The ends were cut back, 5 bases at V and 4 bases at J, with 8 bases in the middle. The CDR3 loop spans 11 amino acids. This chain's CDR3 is CSVSMVTEAFF. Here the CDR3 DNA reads TGCAGCGTTTCCATGGTCACTGAAGCTTTCTTT.

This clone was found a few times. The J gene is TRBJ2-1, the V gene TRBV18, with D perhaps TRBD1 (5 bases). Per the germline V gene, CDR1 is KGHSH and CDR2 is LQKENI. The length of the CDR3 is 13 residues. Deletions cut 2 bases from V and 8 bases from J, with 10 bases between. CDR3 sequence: CASSPDSLDEQFF. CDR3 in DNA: TGTGCCAGCTCACCAGACAGCTTGGATGAGCAGTTCTTC.

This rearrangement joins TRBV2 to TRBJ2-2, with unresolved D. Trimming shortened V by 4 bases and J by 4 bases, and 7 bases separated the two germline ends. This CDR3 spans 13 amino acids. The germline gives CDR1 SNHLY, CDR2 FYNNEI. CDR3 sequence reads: CASSGQITGELFF. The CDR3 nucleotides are TGTGCCAGCAGTGGCCAGATCACCGGGGAGCTGTTTTTT. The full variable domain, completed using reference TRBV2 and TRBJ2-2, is EPEVTQTPSHQVTQMGQEVILRCVPISNHLYFYWYRQILGQKVEFLVSFYNNEISEKSEIFDDQFSVERPDGSNFTLKIRSTKLEDSAMYFCASSGQITGELFFGEGSRLTVL.

The CDR3 DNA is TGTGCCAGCAGCAAAGCCGAGGACAGGGCGGATCAGCCCCAGCATTTT. This codes for CASSKAEDRADQPQHF. The chain has TRBV21-1 and TRBJ1-5; TRBD1 is taken as the D call from the table, unchecked against the DNA. TRBV21-1 is a pseudogene segment. The CDR3 consists of 16 residues.

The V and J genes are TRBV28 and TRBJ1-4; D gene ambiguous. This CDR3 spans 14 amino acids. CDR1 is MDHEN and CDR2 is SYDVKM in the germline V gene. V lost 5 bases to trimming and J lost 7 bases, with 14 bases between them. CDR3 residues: CASSGNVKGEKLFF. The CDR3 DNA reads TGTGCCAGCAGTGGGAACGTGAAGGGTGAAAAACTGTTTTTT.

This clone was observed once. DNA of the CDR3: TGTGCCAGTAGTAGATCGGGACAGACTAACTATGGCTACACCTTC. This encodes CASSRSGQTNYGYTF. The V call is TRBV19, the J call TRBJ1-2, with 7 bases matching TRBD1. CDR1 and CDR2 from the germline V gene are LNHDA and SQIVND (reference sequence). After removal of 4 bases from V and 0 bases from J, the junction contained 5 bases not matched to a gene. The CDR3 is made up of 15 amino acids.

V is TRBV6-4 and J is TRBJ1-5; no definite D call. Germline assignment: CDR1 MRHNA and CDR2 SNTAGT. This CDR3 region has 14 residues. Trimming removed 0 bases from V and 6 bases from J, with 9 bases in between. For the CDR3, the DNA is TGTGCCAGCAGTGACTCCGATGCGGGTCAGCCCCAGCATTTT. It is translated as CASSDSDAGQPQHF.

The DNA of the CDR3 is TGTGCCAGCAGCTTAGGCTCTACCTACGAGCAGTACTTC. It codes for CASSLGSTYEQYF. The V gene is TRBV7-6, the J gene TRBJ2-7; D unresolved. Germline V gene lookup returns CDR1 SGHVS and CDR2 FNYEAQ. Trimming left V 1 base short and J 2 bases short, with 6 bases between. The CDR3 contains 13 residues.

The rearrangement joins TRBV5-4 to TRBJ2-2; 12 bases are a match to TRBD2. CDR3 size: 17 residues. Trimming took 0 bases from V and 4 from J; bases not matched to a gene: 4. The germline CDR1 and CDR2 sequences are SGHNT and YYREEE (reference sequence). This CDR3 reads CASSLGLAGAATGELFF. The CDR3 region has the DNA TGTGCCAGCAGCTTGGGACTAGCGGGAGCGGCCACCGGGGAGCTGTTTTTT.

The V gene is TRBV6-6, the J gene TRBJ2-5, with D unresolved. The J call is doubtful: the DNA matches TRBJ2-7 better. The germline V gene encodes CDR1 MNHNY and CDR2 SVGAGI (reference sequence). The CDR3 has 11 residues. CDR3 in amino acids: CASSHNHEQYF. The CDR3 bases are TGTGCCAGCAGCCACAACCACGAGCAGTACTTC.

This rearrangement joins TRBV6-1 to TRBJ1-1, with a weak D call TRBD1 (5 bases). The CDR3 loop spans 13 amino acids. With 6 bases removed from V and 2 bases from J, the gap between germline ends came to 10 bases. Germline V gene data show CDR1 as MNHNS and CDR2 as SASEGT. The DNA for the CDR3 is TGTGCCAGCAGAGAGGGGTATAACACTGAAGCTTTCTTT. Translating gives CASREGYNTEAFF.

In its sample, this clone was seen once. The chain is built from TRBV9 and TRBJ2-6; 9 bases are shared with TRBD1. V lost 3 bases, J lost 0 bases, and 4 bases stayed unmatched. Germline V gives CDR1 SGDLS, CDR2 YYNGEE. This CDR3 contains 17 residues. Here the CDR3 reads CASSARDRVSGANVLTF. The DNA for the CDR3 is TGTGCCAGCAGCGCCCGGGACAGGGTCTCTGGGGCCAACGTCCTGACTTTC.

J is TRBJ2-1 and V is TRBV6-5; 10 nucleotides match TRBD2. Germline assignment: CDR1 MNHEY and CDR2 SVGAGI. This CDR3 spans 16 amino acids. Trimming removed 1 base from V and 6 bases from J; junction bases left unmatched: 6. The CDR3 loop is CASSYYIAGGLNEQFF. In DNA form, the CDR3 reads TGTGCCAGCAGTTACTACATAGCGGGAGGCCTCAATGAGCAGTTCTTC.

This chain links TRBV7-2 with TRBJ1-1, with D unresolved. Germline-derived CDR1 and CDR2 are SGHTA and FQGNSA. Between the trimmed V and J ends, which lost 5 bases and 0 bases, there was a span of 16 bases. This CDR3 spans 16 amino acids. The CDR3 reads CASSGNHQVMNTEAFF. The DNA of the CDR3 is TGTGCCAGCAGCGGCAATCACCAGGTCATGAACACTGAAGCTTTCTTT.

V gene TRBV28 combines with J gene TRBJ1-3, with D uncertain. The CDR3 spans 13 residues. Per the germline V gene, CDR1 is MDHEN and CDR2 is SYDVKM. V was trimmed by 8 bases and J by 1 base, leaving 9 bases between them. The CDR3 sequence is CASLGWSGNTIYF. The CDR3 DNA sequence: TGTGCCAGCCTGGGGTGGTCTGGAAACACCATATATTTT.

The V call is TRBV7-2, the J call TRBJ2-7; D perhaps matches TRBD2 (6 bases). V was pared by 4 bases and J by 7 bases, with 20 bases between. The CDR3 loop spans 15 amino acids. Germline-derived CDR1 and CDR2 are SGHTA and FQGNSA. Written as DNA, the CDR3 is TGTGCCAGCAGCTCGGGGGTAGTCAGTCAAGAAGAGCAGTACTTC. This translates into CASSSGVVSQEEQYF.

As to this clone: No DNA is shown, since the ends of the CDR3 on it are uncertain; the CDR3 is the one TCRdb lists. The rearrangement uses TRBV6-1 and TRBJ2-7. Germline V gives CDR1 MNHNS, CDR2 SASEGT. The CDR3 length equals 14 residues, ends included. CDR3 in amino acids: CASSDVPAVYEQYF.

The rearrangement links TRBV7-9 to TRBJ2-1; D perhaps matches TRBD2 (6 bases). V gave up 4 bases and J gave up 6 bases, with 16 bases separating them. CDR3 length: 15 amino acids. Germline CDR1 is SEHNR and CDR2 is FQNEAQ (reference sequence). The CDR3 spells CASSSRGPGGNEQFF. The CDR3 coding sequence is TGTGCCAGCAGCTCAAGGGGACCCGGGGGCAATGAGCAGTTCTTC.

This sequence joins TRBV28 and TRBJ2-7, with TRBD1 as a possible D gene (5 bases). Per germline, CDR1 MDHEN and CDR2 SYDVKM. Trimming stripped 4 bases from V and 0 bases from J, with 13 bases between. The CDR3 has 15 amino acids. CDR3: CASSSFRTSSYEQYF. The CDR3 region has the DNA TGTGCCAGCAGTTCATTTCGGACAAGCTCCTACGAGCAGTACTTC.

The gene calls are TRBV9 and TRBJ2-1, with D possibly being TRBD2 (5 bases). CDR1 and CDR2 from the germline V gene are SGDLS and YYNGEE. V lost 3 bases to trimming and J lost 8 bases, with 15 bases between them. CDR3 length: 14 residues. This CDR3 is CASSAGWSPHEQFF. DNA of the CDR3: TGTGCCAGCAGCGCGGGGTGGAGCCCCCATGAGCAGTTCTTC.

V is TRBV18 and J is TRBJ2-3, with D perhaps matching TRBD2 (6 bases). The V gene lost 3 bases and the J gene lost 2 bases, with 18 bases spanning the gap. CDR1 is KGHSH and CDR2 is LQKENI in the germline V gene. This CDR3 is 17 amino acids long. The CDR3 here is CASSPVRDSDTTDTQYF. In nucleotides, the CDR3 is TGTGCCAGCTCACCGGTCCGGGACTCCGATACCACAGATACGCAGTATTTT.

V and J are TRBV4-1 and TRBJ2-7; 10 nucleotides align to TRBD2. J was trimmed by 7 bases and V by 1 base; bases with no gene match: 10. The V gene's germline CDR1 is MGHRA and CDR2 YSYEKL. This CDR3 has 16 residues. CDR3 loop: CASSQALAGVKGEQYF. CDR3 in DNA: TGCGCCAGCAGCCAAGCTCTAGCGGGAGTTAAGGGGGAGCAGTACTTC.